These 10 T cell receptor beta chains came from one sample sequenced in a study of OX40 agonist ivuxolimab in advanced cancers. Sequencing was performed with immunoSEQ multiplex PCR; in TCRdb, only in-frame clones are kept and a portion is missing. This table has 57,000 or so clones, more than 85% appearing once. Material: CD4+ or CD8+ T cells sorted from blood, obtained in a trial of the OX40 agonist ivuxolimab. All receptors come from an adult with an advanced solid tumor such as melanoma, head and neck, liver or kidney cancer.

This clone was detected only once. CDR3 sequence: CSVHRGQSNGPYGYTF. The CDR3 DNA is TGCAGCGTTCATCGGGGACAATCAAATGGTCCCTATGGCTACACCTTC. The chain employs TRBV29-1 and TRBJ1-2; D is perhaps TRBD1 (6 bases). The CDR3 loop spans 16 amino acids. Germline loops: CDR1 SQVTM, CDR2 ANQGSEA. Trimming pared 5 bases from V and 4 bases from J, leaving 23 bases between.

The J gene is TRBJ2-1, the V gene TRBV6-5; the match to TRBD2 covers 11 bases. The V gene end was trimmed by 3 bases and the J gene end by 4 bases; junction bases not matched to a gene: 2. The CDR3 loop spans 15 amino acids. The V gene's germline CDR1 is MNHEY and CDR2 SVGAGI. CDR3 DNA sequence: TGTGCCAGCAGTTATAGCGGGGGGGTGTACAATGAGCAGTTCTTC. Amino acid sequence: CASSYSGGVYNEQFF.

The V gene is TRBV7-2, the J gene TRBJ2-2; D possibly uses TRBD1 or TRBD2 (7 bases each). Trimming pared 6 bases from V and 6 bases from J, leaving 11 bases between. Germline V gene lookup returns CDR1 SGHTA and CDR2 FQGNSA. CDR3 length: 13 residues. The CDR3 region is CASRTGRAGELFF. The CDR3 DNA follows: TGTGCCAGCAGGACAGGGAGGGCCGGGGAGCTGTTTTTT.

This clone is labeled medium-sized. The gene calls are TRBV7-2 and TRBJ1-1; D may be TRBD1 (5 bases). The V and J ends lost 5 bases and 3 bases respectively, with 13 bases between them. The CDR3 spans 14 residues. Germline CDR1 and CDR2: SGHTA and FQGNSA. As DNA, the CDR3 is TGTGCCAGCAGCGTCCAGGGTGGGGACACTGAAGCTTTCTTT. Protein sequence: CASSVQGGDTEAFF.

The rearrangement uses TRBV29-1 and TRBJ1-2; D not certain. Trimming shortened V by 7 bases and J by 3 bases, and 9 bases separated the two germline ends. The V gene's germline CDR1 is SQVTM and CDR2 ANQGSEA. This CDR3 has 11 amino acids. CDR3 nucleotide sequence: TGCAGCGCTGGAGGCGACTATGGCTACACCTTC. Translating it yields CSAGGDYGYTF. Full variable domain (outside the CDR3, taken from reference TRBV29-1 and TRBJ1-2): SAVISQKPSRDICQRGTSLTIQCQVDSQVTMMFWYRQQPGQSLTLIATANQGSEATYESGFVIDKFPISRPNLTFSTLTVSNMSPEDSSIYLCSAGGDYGYTFGSGTRLTVV.

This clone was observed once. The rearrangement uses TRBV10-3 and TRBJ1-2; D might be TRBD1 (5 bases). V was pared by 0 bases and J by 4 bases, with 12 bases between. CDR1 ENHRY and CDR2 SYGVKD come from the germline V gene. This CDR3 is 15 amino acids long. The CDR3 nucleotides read TGTGCCATCAGTGAGTCGTGGGGGGAGAGCTATGGCTACACCTTC. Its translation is CAISESWGESYGYTF.

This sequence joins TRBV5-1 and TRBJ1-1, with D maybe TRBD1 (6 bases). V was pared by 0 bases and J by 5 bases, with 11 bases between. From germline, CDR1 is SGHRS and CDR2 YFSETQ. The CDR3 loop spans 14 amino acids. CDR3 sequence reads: CASSLAGGLTEAFF. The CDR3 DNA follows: TGCGCCAGCAGCTTGGCCGGGGGGCTTACTGAAGCTTTCTTT.

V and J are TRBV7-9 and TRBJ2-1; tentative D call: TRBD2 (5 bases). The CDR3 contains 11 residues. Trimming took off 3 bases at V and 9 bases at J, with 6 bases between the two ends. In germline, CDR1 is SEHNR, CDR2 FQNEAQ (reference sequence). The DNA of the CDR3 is TGTGCCAGCAGCTTCGGGATTGAGCAGTTCTTC. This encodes CASSFGIEQFF.

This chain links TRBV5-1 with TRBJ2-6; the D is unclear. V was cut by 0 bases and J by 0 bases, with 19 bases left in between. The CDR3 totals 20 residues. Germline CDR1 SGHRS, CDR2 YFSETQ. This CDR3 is CASSLAILVGYDSGANVLTF. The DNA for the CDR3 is TGCGCCAGCAGCTTGGCCATATTAGTAGGTTACGACTCTGGGGCCAACGTCCTGACTTTC. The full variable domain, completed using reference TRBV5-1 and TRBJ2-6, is KAGVTQTPRYLIKTRGQQVTLSCSPISGHRSVSWYQQTPGQGLQFLFEYFSETQRNKGNFPGRFSGRQFSNSRSEMNVSTLELGDSALYLCASSLAILVGYDSGANVLTFGAGSRLTVL.

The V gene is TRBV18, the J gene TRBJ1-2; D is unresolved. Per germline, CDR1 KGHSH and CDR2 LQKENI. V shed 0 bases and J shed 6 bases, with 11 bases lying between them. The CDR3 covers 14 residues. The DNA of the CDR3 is TGTGCCAGCTCACCACCGGAACGGATGGATGGCTACACCTTC. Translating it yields CASSPPERMDGYTF.